This paragraph covers one T cell receptor beta chain sequence. As the CDR3 is not closed by the conserved phenylalanine or tryptophan, this likely results from a read error. The sample comes from a study of glioma-infiltrating T cells. Amplification of TCR alpha and beta CDR3 regions from RNA used iRepertoire nested multiplex PCR. TCRdb reanalysed the multiplex PCR reads using MiXCR and keeps one entry per CDR3 protein. The sample records approximately 120,000 distinct CDR3 sequences, less than 30% being singletons. Sequences were obtained from glioma tissue, nonneoplastic brain tissue, or PBMCs (not recorded which). The sequence derives from a human donor with low-grade glioma or glioblastoma, undergoing nonglioma brain surgery, or in good health (not recorded which).

CDR3 DNA: TGCAGTGCTAGAGACAGTAACTATGGCTACACCCTC. Protein product: CSARDSNYGYTL. The chain joins TRBV20-1 to TRBJ1-2, with D unresolved. CDR1 DFQATT and CDR2 SNEGSKA come from the germline V gene (reference sequence). V gave up 0 bases and J gave up 1 base, with 3 bases separating them. The CDR3 sequence is 12 residues long.